This TCR beta chain is from a study of blood T cell repertoires in COVID-19. Measured with immunoSEQ multiplex PCR; TCRdb has only the in-frame clones, and not every one. The sample lists a few hundred thousand clones, around 85% seen once, with approximately 5.7% in the top ten. The CDR3 sequence is 13 residues long. V lost 7 bases and J lost 4, with 13 bases in between. Germline CDR1 and CDR2: LNHNV and YYDKDF (reference sequence). This sequence joins TRBV15 and TRBJ2-5, with D maybe TRBD1 (7 bases). The sample taken for sequencing was PBMCs or T cells enriched from blood (not recorded which). The TCR sequence derives from a middle-aged woman who had recovered from COVID-19. CDR3 region: CATTEGARETQYF. CDR3 coding DNA: TGTGCCACCACGGAGGGGGCAAGAGAGACCCAGTACTTC.